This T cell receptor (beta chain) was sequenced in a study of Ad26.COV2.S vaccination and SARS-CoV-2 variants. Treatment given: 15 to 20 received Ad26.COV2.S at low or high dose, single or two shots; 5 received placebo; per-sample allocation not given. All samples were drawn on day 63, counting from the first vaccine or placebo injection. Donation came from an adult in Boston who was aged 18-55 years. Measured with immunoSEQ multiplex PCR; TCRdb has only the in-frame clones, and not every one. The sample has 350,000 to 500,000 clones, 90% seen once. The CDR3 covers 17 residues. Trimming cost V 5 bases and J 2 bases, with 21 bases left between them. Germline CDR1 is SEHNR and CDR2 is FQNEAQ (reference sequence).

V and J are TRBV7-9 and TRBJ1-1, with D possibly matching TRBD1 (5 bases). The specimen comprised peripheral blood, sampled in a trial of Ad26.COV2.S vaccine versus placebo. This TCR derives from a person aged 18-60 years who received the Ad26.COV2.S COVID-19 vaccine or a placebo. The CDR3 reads CASSAPGQGWGNTEAFF. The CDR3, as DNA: TGTGCCAGCAGCGCACCTGGTCAGGGATGGGGAAACACTGAAGCTTTCTTT.